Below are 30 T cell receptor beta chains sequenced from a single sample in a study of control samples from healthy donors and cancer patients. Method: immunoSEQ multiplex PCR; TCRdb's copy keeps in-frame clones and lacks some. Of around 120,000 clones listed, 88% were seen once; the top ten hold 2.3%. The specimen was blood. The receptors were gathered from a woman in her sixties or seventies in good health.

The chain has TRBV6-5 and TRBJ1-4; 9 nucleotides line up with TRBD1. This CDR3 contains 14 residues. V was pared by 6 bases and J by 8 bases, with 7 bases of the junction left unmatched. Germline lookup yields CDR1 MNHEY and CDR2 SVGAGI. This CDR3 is CASSGDRDREKLFF. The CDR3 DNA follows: TGTGCCAGCAGCGGGGACAGGGATCGGGAAAAACTGTTTTTT.

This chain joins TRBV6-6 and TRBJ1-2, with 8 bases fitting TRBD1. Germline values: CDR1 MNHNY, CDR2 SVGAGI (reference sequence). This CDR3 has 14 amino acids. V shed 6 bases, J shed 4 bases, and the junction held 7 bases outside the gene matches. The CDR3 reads CASRTAGQAYGYTF. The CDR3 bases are TGTGCCAGCAGAACGGCGGGACAGGCCTATGGCTACACCTTC.

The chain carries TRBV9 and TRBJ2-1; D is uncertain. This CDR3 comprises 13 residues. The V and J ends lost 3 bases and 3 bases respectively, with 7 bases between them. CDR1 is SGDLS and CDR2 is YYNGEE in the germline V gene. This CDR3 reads CASSAQYYNEQFF. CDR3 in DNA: TGTGCCAGCAGCGCCCAGTACTACAATGAGCAGTTCTTC. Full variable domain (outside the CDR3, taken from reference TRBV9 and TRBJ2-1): DSGVTQTPKHLITATGQRVTLRCSPRSGDLSVYWYQQSLDQGLQFLIQYYNGEERAKGNILERFSAQQFPDLHSELNLSSLELGDSALYFCASSAQYYNEQFFGPGTRLTVL.

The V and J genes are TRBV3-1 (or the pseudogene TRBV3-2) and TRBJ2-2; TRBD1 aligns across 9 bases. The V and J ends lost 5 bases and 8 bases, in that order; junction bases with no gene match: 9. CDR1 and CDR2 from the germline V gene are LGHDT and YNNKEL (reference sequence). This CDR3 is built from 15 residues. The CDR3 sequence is CASSSGTGSRGELFF. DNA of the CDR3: TGTGCCAGCAGCTCCGGGACAGGGTCACGTGGGGAGCTGTTTTTT.

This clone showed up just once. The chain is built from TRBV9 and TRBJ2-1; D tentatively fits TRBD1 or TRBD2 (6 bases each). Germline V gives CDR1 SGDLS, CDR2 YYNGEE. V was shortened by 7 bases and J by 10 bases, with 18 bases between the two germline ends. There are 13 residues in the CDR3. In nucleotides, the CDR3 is TGTGCCAGCCGGTCGGAGGGACAAATAGAGCAGTTCTTC. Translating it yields CASRSEGQIEQFF.

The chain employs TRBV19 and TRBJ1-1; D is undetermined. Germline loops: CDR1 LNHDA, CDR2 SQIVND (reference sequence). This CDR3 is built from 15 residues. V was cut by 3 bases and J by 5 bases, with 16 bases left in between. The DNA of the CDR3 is TGTGCCAGTAGTATGGGCAGGTCGGGCGGGACTGAAGCTTTCTTT. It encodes CASSMGRSGGTEAFF.

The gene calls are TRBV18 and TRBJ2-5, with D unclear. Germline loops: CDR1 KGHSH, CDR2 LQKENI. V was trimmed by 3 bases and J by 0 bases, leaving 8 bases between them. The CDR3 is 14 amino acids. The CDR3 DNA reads TGTGCCAGCTCACCTTCTTATGACCAAGAGACCCAGTACTTC. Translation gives CASSPSYDQETQYF.

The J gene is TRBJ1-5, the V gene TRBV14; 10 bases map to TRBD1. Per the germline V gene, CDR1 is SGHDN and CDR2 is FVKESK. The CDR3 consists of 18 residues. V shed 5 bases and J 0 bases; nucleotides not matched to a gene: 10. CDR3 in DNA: TGTGCCAGCAGCACACCGACAGGGGGCTTTTATAGCAATCAGCCCCAGCATTTT. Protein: CASSTPTGGFYSNQPQHF.

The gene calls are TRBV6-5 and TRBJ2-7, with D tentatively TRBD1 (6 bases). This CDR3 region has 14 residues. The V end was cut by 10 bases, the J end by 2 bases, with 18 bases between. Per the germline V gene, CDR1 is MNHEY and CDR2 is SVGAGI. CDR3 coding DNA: TGTGCCACTACTAAGGAAGGGGGAGCCTACGAGCAGTACTTC. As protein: CATTKEGGAYEQYF.

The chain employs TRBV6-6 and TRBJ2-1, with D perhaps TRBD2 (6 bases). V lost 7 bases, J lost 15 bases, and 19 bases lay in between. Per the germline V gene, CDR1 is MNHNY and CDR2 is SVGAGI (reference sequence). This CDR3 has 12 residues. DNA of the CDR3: TGTGCCAGCAACTTCGGGACTCCCTATCCGTTCTTC. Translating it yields CASNFGTPYPFF.

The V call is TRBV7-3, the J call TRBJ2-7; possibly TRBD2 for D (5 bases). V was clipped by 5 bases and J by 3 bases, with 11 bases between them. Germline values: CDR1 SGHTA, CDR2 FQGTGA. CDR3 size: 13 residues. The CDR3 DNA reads TGTGCCAGCAGCCAACCCGGGGACTACGAGCAGTACTTC. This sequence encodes CASSQPGDYEQYF.

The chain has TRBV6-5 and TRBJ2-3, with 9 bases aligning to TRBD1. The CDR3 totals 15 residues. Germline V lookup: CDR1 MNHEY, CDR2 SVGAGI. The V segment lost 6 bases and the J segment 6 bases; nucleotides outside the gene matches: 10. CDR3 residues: CASRAGTGTQDTQYF. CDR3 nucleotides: TGTGCCAGCAGGGCCGGGACAGGGACTCAGGATACGCAGTATTTT.

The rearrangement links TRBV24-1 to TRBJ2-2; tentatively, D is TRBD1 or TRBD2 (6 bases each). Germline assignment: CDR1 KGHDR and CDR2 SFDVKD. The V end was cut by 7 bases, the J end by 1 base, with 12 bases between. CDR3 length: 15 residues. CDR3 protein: CATSDAGQNTGELFF. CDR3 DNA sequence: TGTGCCACCAGCGACGCGGGACAGAACACCGGGGAGCTGTTTTTT.

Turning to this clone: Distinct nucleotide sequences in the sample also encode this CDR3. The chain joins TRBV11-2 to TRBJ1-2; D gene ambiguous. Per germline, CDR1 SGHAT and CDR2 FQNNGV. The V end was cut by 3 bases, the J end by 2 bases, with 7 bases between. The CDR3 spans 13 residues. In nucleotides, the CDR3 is TGTGCCAGCAGCTTCGGCGGGAACTATGGCTACACCTTC. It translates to CASSFGGNYGYTF.

CDR3 loop: CATSDPDGGSSYEQYF. The CDR3 coding sequence is TGTGCCACCAGTGACCCGGACGGTGGGAGCTCCTACGAGCAGTACTTC. The chain carries TRBV24-1 and TRBJ2-7; TRBD2 might be the D (5 bases). CDR1 is KGHDR and CDR2 is SFDVKD in the germline V gene. The CDR3 is made up of 16 amino acids. V lost 4 bases and J 0 bases, leaving 15 bases between the germline ends.

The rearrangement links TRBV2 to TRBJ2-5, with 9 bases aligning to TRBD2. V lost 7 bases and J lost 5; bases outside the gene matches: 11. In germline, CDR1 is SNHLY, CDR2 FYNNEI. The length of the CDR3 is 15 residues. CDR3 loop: CASNKAGGSYETQYF. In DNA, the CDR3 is TGTGCCAGCAACAAAGCGGGGGGTTCATATGAGACCCAGTACTTC.

CDR3 protein: CATDSTTVSSYNSPLHF. CDR3 bases: TGTGCCACAGACAGCACTACGGTGAGCTCCTATAATTCACCCCTCCACTTT. The chain links TRBV24-1 to TRBJ1-6; weak D call: TRBD1 (5 bases). Per the germline V gene, CDR1 is KGHDR and CDR2 is SFDVKD. Between the trimmed V and J ends, which lost 10 bases and 0 bases, there was a span of 18 bases. The CDR3 length is 17 residues.

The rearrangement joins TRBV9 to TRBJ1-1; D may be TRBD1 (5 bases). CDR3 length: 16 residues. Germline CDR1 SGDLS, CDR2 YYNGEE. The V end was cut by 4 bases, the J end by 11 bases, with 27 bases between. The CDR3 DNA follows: TGTGCCAGCAGCCCACCTTCTGGGACCGGAGACCCTGTTGCTTTCTTT. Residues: CASSPPSGTGDPVAFF.

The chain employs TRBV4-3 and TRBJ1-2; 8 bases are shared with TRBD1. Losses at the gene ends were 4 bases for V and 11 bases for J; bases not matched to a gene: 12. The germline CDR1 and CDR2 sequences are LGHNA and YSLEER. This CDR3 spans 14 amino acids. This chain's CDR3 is CASSRTGLGVGYTF. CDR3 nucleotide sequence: TGCGCCAGCAGCCGGACAGGGTTGGGAGTGGGGTACACCTTC.

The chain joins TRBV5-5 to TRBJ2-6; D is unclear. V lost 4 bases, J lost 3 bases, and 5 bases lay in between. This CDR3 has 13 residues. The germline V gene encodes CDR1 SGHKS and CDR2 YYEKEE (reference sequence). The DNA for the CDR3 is TGTGCCAGCAGCCCCCTTGGGGCCAACGTCCTGACTTTC. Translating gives CASSPLGANVLTF.

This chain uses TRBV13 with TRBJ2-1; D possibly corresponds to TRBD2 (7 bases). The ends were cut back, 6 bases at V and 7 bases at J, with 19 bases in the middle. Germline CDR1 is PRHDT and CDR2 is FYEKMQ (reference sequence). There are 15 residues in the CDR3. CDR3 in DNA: TGTGCCAGCAGGGTAGGAGGGGGGGCCACGAATGAGCAGTTCTTC. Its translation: CASRVGGGATNEQFF.

DNA for the CDR3: TGTGCCAGTAGTATGCTGCCGAACAGGGCTACTGAAGCTTTCTTT. Its translation: CASSMLPNRATEAFF. V and J are TRBV19 and TRBJ1-1; tentatively, D is TRBD1 (6 bases). Trimming left V 3 bases short and J 5 bases short, with 16 bases between. Per the germline V gene, CDR1 is LNHDA and CDR2 is SQIVND (reference sequence). CDR3 length: 15 amino acids.

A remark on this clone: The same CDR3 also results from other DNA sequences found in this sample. The CDR3 DNA follows: TGCGCCAGCAGCCAGGAGCGATGGGAATATAATTCACCCCTCCACTTT. It is translated as CASSQERWEYNSPLHF. This chain links TRBV5-1 with TRBJ1-6; no clear D gene. CDR3 length: 16 residues. V was pared by 4 bases and J by 4 bases, with 15 bases between. The germline gives CDR1 SGHRS, CDR2 YFSETQ.

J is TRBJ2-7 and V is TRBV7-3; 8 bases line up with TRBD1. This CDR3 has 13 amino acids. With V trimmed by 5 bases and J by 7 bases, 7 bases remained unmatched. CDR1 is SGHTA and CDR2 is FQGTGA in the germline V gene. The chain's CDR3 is CASSQTGEGEQYF. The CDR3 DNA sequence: TGTGCCAGCAGCCAGACAGGGGAAGGGGAGCAGTACTTC.

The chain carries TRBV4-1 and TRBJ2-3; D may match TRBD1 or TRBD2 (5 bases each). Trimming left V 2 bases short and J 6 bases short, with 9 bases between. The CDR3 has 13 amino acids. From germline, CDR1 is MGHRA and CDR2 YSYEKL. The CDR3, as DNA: TGCGCCAGCAGCCAAAGGGACGGGGATACGCAGTATTTT. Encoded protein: CASSQRDGDTQYF.

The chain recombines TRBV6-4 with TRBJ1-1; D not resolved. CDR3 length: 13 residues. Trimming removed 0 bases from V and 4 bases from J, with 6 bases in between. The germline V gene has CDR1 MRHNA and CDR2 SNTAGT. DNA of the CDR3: TGTGCCAGCAGTGACTCGGGAAGCACTGAAGCTTTCTTT. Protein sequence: CASSDSGSTEAFF.

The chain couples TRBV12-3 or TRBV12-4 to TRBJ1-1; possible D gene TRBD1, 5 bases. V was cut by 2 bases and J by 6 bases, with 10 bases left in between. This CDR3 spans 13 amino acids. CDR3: CASSLSGGPEAFF. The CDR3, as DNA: TGTGCCAGCAGTTTATCTGGGGGACCTGAAGCTTTCTTT.

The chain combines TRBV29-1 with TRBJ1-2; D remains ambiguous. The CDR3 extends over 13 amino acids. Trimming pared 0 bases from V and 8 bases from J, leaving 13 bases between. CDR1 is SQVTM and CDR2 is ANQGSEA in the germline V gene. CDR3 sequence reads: CSVEDRRVWGYTF. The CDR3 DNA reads TGCAGCGTTGAAGATAGGAGGGTATGGGGCTACACCTTC.

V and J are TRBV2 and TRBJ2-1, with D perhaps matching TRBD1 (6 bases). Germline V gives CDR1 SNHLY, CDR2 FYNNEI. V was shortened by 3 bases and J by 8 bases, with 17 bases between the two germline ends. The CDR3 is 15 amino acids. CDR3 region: CASSDEAGVAYEQFF. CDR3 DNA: TGTGCCAGCAGTGATGAGGCAGGGGTAGCATATGAGCAGTTCTTC.

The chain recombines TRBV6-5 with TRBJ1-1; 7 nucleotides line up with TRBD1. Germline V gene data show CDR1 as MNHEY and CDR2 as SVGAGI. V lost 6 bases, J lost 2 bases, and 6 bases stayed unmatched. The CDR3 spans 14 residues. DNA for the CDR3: TGTGCCAGCAGCCGCGGACAGGCCAACACTGAAGCTTTCTTT. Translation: CASSRGQANTEAFF.